This TCR beta chain was identified during a study of T cell clonotyping in hematopoietic cell transplantation. Method: immunoSEQ multiplex PCR; TCRdb's copy keeps in-frame clones and lacks some. This sample has about 50,000 clones; 70% to 90% occur once, and the top ten carry 4.5% to 6.5%. Trimming removed 7 bases at V and 1 base at J, with 13 bases between. From germline, CDR1 is MGHRA and CDR2 YSYEKL. The CDR3 length is 14 residues. This clone appeared a few times. Time point of the sample: recipient sample about 28 days before transplant, after cytoreduction. Sample: peripheral blood mononuclear cells, taken before stem cell transplant. The chain combines TRBV4-1 with TRBJ2-5, with no clear D. This receptor was obtained from a man in his sixties with biphenotypic leukemia. Some clones in this sample may be carry-over from other donors' samples. The CDR3 protein is CASKERAVQETQYF. The CDR3 region has the DNA TGCGCCAGCAAAGAAAGGGCTGTCCAAGAGACCCAGTACTTC.